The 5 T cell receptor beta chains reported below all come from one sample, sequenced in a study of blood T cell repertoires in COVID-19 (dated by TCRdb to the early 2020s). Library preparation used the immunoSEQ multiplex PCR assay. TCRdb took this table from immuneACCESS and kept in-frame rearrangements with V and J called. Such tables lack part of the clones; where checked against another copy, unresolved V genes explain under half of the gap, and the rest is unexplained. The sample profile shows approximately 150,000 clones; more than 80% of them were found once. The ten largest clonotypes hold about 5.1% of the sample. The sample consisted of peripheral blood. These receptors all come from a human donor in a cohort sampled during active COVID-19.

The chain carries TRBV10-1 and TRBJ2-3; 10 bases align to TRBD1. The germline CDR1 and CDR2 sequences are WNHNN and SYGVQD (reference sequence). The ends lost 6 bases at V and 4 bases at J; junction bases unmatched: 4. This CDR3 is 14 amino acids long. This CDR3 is CASSPGTGADTQYF. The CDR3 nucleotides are TGCGCCAGCAGCCCCGGGACAGGGGCAGATACGCAGTATTTT.

DNA of the CDR3: TGCGCCAGCAGCTTGACCGCAGGCCTATCCGCAACAGATACGCAGTATTTT. Amino acids: CASSLTAGLSATDTQYF. This chain links TRBV5-1 with TRBJ2-3; D gene uncertain. V gave up 1 base and J gave up 3 bases, with 18 bases separating them. CDR1 is SGHRS, CDR2 YFSETQ, per germline. The CDR3 has 17 amino acids.

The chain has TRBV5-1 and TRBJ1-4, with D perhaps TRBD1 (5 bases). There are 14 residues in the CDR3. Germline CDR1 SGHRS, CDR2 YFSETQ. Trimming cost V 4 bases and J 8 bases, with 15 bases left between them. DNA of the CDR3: TGCGCCAGCAGCGGAGGGGCTAACGTAGAAAAACTGTTTTTT. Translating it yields CASSGGANVEKLFF. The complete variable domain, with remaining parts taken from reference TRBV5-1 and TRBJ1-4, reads KAGVTQTPRYLIKTRGQQVTLSCSPISGHRSVSWYQQTPGQGLQFLFEYFSETQRNKGNFPGRFSGRQFSNSRSEMNVSTLELGDSALYLCASSGGANVEKLFFGSGTQLSVL.

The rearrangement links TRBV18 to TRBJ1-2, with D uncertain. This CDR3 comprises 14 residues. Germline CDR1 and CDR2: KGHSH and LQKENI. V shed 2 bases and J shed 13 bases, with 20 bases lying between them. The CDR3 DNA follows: TGTGCCAGCTCACCAATTGAGACGGGATCCCCGGGCACCTTC. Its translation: CASSPIETGSPGTF.

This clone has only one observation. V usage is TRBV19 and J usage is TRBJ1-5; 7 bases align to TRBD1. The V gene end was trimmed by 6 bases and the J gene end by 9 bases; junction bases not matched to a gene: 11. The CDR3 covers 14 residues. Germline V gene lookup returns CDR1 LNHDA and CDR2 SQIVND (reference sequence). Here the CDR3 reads CASSPGGRGSPQHF. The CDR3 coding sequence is TGTGCCAGTAGCCCAGGGGGGAGAGGATCGCCCCAGCATTTT. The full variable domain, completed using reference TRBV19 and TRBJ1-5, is DGGITQSPKYLFRKEGQNVTLSCEQNLNHDAMYWYRQDPGQGLRLIYYSQIVNDFQKGDIAEGYSVSREKKESFPLTVTSAQKNPTAFYLCASSPGGRGSPQHFGDGTRLSIL.